These T cell receptor beta chains were read from a single sample in a study of T-cell memory formation after mild COVID-19. TCRdb itself ran the 5' RACE reads through MiXCR, one entry per CDR3 protein. This sample carries 200,000 to 250,000 distinct CDR3 sequences, around 25% of them seen once, and the ten largest clones take over 10%. Input material: PBMCs or a T cell subset sorted from them (not recorded which). The receptors here all came from an adult woman who had mild COVID-19 (a few samples of this study predate the infection). Cell type and time point are not known. Each CDR3 is given with its conserved first and last residue. Fields, in order: CDR3 length, clone size, D gene, V gene, J gene, CDR3 DNA, CDR3 protein. The D gene is left open where the match is weak. Some rows have no size entry. The others give once, few or many, or a class for an expanded clone.

length: 15; size: few; D: -; V: TRBV7-2; J: TRBJ1-6; DNA: TGTGCCAGCAGCTTCAGGGGACGAACTAATTCACCCCTCCACTTT; CDR3: CASSFRGRTNSPLHF
length: 16; size: few; D: -; V: TRBV19; J: TRBJ2-1; DNA: TGTGCCAGTAGTATAGGTAGGGCAGGGTCCTACAATGAGCAGTTCTTC; CDR3: CASSIGRAGSYNEQFF
length: 12; size: -; D: -; V: TRBV11-3; J: TRBJ2-1; DNA: TGTGCCAGCAGCGCCCGGGACGGCCAGCAGTTCTTC; CDR3: CASSARDGQQFF
length: 14; size: -; D: TRBD1; V: TRBV12-3/TRBV12-4; J: TRBJ1-5; DNA: TGTGCCAGCAGTTTGAGACAGGGGCATCAGCCCCAGCATTTT; CDR3: CASSLRQGHQPQHF
length: 15; size: few; D: TRBD2; V: TRBV7-2; J: TRBJ2-7; DNA: TGTGCCAGCAGCCCCCTAGAGAGCGGGAGGGACGAGCAGTACTTC; CDR3: CASSPLESGRDEQYF
length: 14; size: -; D: -; V: TRBV5-1; J: TRBJ1-1; DNA: TGCGCCAGCAGCTTGGCCGGATGGGGAACTGAAGCTTTCTTT; CDR3: CASSLAGWGTEAFF
length: 14; size: once; D: -; V: TRBV29-1; J: TRBJ1-2; DNA: TGCAGCGTTGAGAAAGGGCAAAGGGATTACGGCTACACCTTC; CDR3: CSVEKGQRDYGYTF
length: 16; size: -; D: -; V: TRBV10-3; J: TRBJ2-5; DNA: TGTGCCATCAGTGATACCGGGACTCCGGACGGGGAGACCCAGTACTTC; CDR3: CAISDTGTPDGETQYF
length: 17; size: -; D: -; V: TRBV5-1; J: TRBJ2-2; DNA: TGCGCCAGCAGCGGAGGAAGAGGGAGGAGTTACACCGGGGAGCTGTTTTTT; CDR3: CASSGGRGRSYTGELFF
length: 15; size: once; D: -; V: TRBV2; J: TRBJ2-6; DNA: TGTGCCAGCAGACAGGACAGCTCTGGGGCCAACGTCCTGACTTTC; CDR3: CASRQDSSGANVLTF
length: 16; size: -; D: TRBD1; V: TRBV9; J: TRBJ1-1; DNA: TGTGCCAGCAGCGTCGGAGACAGGGGGGACGACACTGAAGCTTTCTTT; CDR3: CASSVGDRGDDTEAFF
length: 15; size: -; D: -; V: TRBV6-6; J: TRBJ2-7; DNA: TGTGCCAGCAGTTATCAGCGGATCGACGGTTACGAGCAGTACTTC; CDR3: CASSYQRIDGYEQYF
length: 15; size: -; D: TRBD1; V: TRBV9; J: TRBJ2-5; DNA: TGTGCCAGCAGCGCCGATAACAGGGGGCCCGAGACCCAGTACTTC; CDR3: CASSADNRGPETQYF
length: 17; size: -; D: TRBD2; V: TRBV24-1; J: TRBJ2-1; DNA: TGTGCCACCAGTGACTCCAGCGGGAGGGCCAAGGTCCATGAGCAGTTCTTC; CDR3: CATSDSSGRAKVHEQFF
length: 13; size: -; D: TRBD1; V: TRBV6-1; J: TRBJ1-5; DNA: TGTGCCAGCAGTGATACAGGGGATCAGCCCCAGCATTTT; CDR3: CASSDTGDQPQHF
length: 13; size: few; D: -; V: TRBV4-3; J: TRBJ2-1; DNA: TGCGCCAGCAGCCAAATGTTCTACAATGAGCAGTTCTTC; CDR3: CASSQMFYNEQFF
length: 14; size: few; D: -; V: TRBV5-1; J: TRBJ2-5; DNA: TGCGCCAGCAGCTTGGGGGCTAGCGAAGAGACCCAGTACTTC; CDR3: CASSLGASEETQYF
length: 14; size: few; D: -; V: TRBV27; J: TRBJ1-2; DNA: TGTGCCAGCAGCCCGGGACGGGGGCTCTATGGCTACACCTTC; CDR3: CASSPGRGLYGYTF
length: 17; size: many; D: -; V: TRBV6-5; J: TRBJ1-3; DNA: TGTGCCAGCAGTTACTCGAGGCGGTCGTACTCTGGAAACACCATATATTTT; CDR3: CASSYSRRSYSGNTIYF
length: 17; size: -; D: -; V: TRBV5-1; J: TRBJ2-6; DNA: TGCGCCAGCAGCCCCGGAGTCAGGGCCTCTGGGGCCAACGTCCTGACTTTC; CDR3: CASSPGVRASGANVLTF
length: 19; size: -; D: TRBD2; V: TRBV2; J: TRBJ2-1; DNA: TGTGCCAGCAGTGGGCCTAGGCTAGCGGGGACAAGCTCCTACAATGAGCAGTTCTTC; CDR3: CASSGPRLAGTSSYNEQFF
length: 14; size: few; D: -; V: TRBV4-2; J: TRBJ2-7; DNA: TGTGCCAGCAGCCAAGGAAGTTTGTCCTCCGAGCAGTACTTC; CDR3: CASSQGSLSSEQYF
length: 14; size: once; D: TRBD1; V: TRBV4-1; J: TRBJ2-2; DNA: TGCGCCAGTCGGACAGGGGGCATAACCGGGGAGCTGTTTTTT; CDR3: CASRTGGITGELFF
length: 18; size: few; D: -; V: TRBV24-1; J: TRBJ2-2; DNA: TGTGCCACCAGTGAGTATGGCACCGGGACACGGAACACCGGGGAGCTGTTTTTT; CDR3: CATSEYGTGTRNTGELFF
length: 13; size: few; D: TRBD1; V: TRBV12-3/TRBV12-4; J: TRBJ1-2; DNA: TGTGCCAGCAGGGACAGGGGGACCTATGGCTACACCTTC; CDR3: CASRDRGTYGYTF
length: 14; size: -; D: -; V: TRBV5-1; J: TRBJ2-7; DNA: TGCGCCAGCAGCGGGGGGGACAGACCTTACGAGCAGTACTTC; CDR3: CASSGGDRPYEQYF
length: 15; size: few; D: -; V: TRBV18; J: TRBJ2-7; DNA: TGTGCCAGCTCACGCCTAGCCTACGTCCCCTACGAGCAGTACTTC; CDR3: CASSRLAYVPYEQYF
length: 16; size: -; D: TRBD2; V: TRBV11-2; J: TRBJ2-2; DNA: TGTGCCAGCAGCTTAGAGGCTAGCGGGAGCACCGGGGAGCTGTTTTTT; CDR3: CASSLEASGSTGELFF
length: 12; size: -; D: -; V: TRBV29-1; J: TRBJ1-2; DNA: TGCAGCGTTGACAGGAATAACTATGGCTACACCTTC; CDR3: CSVDRNNYGYTF
length: 14; size: few; D: -; V: TRBV10-3; J: TRBJ2-7; DNA: TGTGCCATCAGTGAGTCTAATCAAGGCGGAGAGCAGTACTTC; CDR3: CAISESNQGGEQYF
length: 14; size: -; D: TRBD1; V: TRBV4-1; J: TRBJ1-2; DNA: TGCGCCAGCAGCCGCACAGGGGAGGTTAATGGCTACACCTTC; CDR3: CASSRTGEVNGYTF
length: 15; size: -; D: TRBD1; V: TRBV4-2; J: TRBJ2-7; DNA: TGTGCCAGCAGCCAAGAAAGACAGGGGGCTGGGGAGCAGTACTTC; CDR3: CASSQERQGAGEQYF
length: 15; size: few; D: -; V: TRBV4-3; J: TRBJ1-1; DNA: TGCGCCAGCAGCCAGGGGACCGGATTGAACACTGAAGCTTTCTTT; CDR3: CASSQGTGLNTEAFF
length: 18; size: -; D: -; V: TRBV6-6; J: TRBJ1-5; DNA: TGTGCCAGCACACGACAGCGCCCTAAACCCCATAGCAATCAGCCCCAGCATTTT; CDR3: CASTRQRPKPHSNQPQHF
length: 11; size: few; D: -; V: TRBV27; J: TRBJ1-4; DNA: TGTGCCAGCAGTACCTTCGGAAAACTGTTTTTT; CDR3: CASSTFGKLFF
length: 18; size: -; D: TRBD2; V: TRBV6-2/TRBV6-3; J: TRBJ2-1; DNA: TGTGCCAGCAGTTACGTCGGGACTAGCGGGGGTACGTACAATGAGCAGTTCTTC; CDR3: CASSYVGTSGGTYNEQFF
length: 13; size: -; D: -; V: TRBV7-2; J: TRBJ2-5; DNA: TGTGCCAGCAGCTGGATATTCCAAGAGACCCAGTACTTC; CDR3: CASSWIFQETQYF
length: 15; size: few; D: TRBD2; V: TRBV19; J: TRBJ2-7; DNA: TGTGCCAGTAGTCTAGCAGCGGGAGGGCCCTACGAGCAGTACTTC; CDR3: CASSLAAGGPYEQYF
length: 13; size: many; D: -; V: TRBV29-1; J: TRBJ1-1; DNA: TGCAGCGTTGAAGATAACACAGGGTTAGCAGCTTTCTTT; CDR3: CSVEDNTGLAAFF
length: 13; size: few; D: TRBD2; V: TRBV7-3; J: TRBJ2-7; DNA: TGTGCCAGCGGGGGGAGCGGGAGCTACGAGCAGTACTTC; CDR3: CASGGSGSYEQYF
length: 13; size: -; D: -; V: TRBV2; J: TRBJ2-3; DNA: TGTGCCAGCAGTGAACAGAGCACAGATACGCAGTATTTT; CDR3: CASSEQSTDTQYF
length: 15; size: few; D: TRBD1; V: TRBV2; J: TRBJ2-5; DNA: TGTGCCAGCAGTCAAAGGACAGGGCAGAGGAGAACCCAGTACTTC; CDR3: CASSQRTGQRRTQYF
length: 15; size: -; D: -; V: TRBV5-1; J: TRBJ1-1; DNA: TGCGCCAGCAGCGAAATAACAGGAGCGAACACTGAAGCTTTCTTT; CDR3: CASSEITGANTEAFF
length: 15; size: -; D: -; V: TRBV4-1; J: TRBJ2-1; DNA: TGCGCCAGCAGCCAAGTTCAGGCCAGGGGTGGTGAGCAGTTCTTC; CDR3: CASSQVQARGGEQFF
length: 13; size: many; D: TRBD1; V: TRBV3-1; J: TRBJ2-7; DNA: TGTGCCAGCAGCTTCGACGACAGGGGCGAGCAGTACTTC; CDR3: CASSFDDRGEQYF
length: 13; size: few; D: TRBD2; V: TRBV6-5; J: TRBJ2-1; DNA: TGTGCCAGCGGAGCGGGAGTGTATAATGAGCAGTTCTTC; CDR3: CASGAGVYNEQFF